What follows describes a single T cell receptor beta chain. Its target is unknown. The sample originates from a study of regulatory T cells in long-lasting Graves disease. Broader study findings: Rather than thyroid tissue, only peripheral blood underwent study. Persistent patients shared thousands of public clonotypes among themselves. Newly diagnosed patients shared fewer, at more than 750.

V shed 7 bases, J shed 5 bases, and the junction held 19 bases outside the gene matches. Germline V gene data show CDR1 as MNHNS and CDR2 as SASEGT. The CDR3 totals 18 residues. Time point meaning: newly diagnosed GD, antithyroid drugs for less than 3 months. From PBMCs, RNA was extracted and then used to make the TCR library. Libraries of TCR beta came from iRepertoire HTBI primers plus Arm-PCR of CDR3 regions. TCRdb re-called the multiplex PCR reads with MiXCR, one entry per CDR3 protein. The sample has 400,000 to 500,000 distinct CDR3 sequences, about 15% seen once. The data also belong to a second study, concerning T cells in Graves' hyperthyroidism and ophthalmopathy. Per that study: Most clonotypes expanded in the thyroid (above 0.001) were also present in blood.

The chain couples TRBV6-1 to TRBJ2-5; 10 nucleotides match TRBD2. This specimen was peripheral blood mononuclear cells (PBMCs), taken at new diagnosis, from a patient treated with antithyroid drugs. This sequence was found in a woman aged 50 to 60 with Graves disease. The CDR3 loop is CASMEIGGLAGAAETQYF. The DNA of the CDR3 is TGTGCCAGCATGGAGATAGGTGGGCTAGCGGGAGCTGCTGAGACCCAGTACTTC.